This T cell receptor beta chain was captured by sequencing in a study of OX40 agonist ivuxolimab in advanced cancers. Details on this clone: Its antigen is currently unknown.

Measured with immunoSEQ multiplex PCR; TCRdb has only the in-frame clones, and not every one. The table shows 25,000 to 30,000 clones, with roughly 91% occurring only once. The CDR3 covers 13 residues. Germline lookup yields CDR1 MNHNS and CDR2 SASEGT. Trimming cost V 6 bases and J 6 bases; bases outside gene matches: 4. Notes on the study in general: Nonresponders included some who also had low normalized T-cell clonal expansion. Dose levels from 0.1 to 3.0 mg/kg saw CD4+ and CD8+ blood T cells expand clonally by week 6.

The sample consisted of CD4+ or CD8+ T cells sorted from blood, taken in a trial of the OX40 agonist ivuxolimab. The rearrangement uses TRBV6-1 and TRBJ2-7; 11 bases align to TRBD1. The clonotype comes from an adult with an advanced solid tumor such as melanoma, head and neck, liver or kidney cancer. CDR3 in DNA: TGTGCCAGCAGCGGACAGGGGGCTGGCGAGCAGTACTTC. It specifies CASSGQGAGEQYF.